This T cell receptor beta chain comes out of a study of control samples from healthy donors and cancer patients (dated by TCRdb to 2018 to 2021). Libraries were prepared through the immunoSEQ multiplex PCR assay. TCRdb's version of the immuneACCESS table is confined to in-frame rearrangements and falls short of the full clone set. An unresolved V gene accounts for under half of the shortfall where checked; the remainder is of unknown origin. The sample table records some 120,000 clones; roughly 91% of these occur just once. The ten largest clones capture about 1.7% of the sample. On this clone: Its cognate antigen has yet to be identified. No quality values exist for individual bases; no much larger clone is one base distant. Other DNA sequences in the same sample also yield this CDR3.

V loses 0 bases, J loses 4 bases, and the germline ends lie 10 bases apart. The CDR1 and CDR2 encoded by the germline V gene are SGHRS and YFSETQ. The CDR3 goes from the cysteine to the phenylalanine over 15 residues. Here the CDR3 DNA is all that survives: 45 bases in frame from base 1. The sequencing input was PBMCs. The sequence was collected from a man between 45 and 60 years old with head and neck cancer. In this chain, TRBV5-1 is recombined with TRBJ2-2, and the D gene may be TRBD2, 6 bases matching. The DNA sequence is given as TGCGCCAGCAGCTTGGGTCAGGGAGGCACCGGGGAGCTGTTTTTT. It encodes CASSLGQGGTGELFF.